This TCR beta chain comes out of a study of blood T cell repertoires in COVID-19. The table came from immunoSEQ multiplex PCR; TCRdb's copy has only in-frame clones and leaves some out. Of 150,000 to 200,000 clones in the sample, about 85% were seen once. Germline values: CDR1 LGHDT, CDR2 YNNKEL (reference sequence). V lost 4 bases and J lost 8, with 18 bases in between. The CDR3 is 15 amino acids. The sample taken for sequencing was peripheral blood. The clonotype originates from a woman of 80 years or more in a cohort sampled during active or convalescent COVID-19. The rearrangement joins TRBV3-1 (or the pseudogene TRBV3-2) to TRBJ2-1; D is possibly TRBD2 (6 bases). CDR3 sequence reads: CASSLAAGLSHEQFF. The CDR3 nucleotides are TGTGCCAGCAGCCTCGCTGCGGGACTCAGTCATGAGCAGTTCTTC.